The sequence of this TCR beta chain was determined in a study of metastatic and nonmetastatic thyroid tumors. Background on the study: Comparative analysis of repertoires was undertaken across blood and tumor or nodule tissue obtained from malignant and benign thyroid patients.

Patients had received no treatment of any kind before thyroid surgery. Study processing details: Using the CDR3 differences seen across clinicopathological groups, the authors built a distant-metastasis classifier for papillary thyroid cancer, which was meant to discriminate distant-metastatic patients. TCRdb re-called the PCR reads via MiXCR. The V and J calls here are based on TCRdb, not the publication. The profile shows 25,000 to 40,000 clones, over 15% of them singletons. Losses at the gene ends were 0 bases for V and 5 bases for J; bases not matched to a gene: 6. The length of the CDR3 is 15 residues. In germline, CDR1 is GTSNPN, CDR2 SVGIG (reference sequence). This clone came up many times.

The chain recombines TRBV30 with TRBJ2-2; 7 bases are shared with TRBD2. The specimen was blood. The sequence was obtained from a female donor with papillary thyroid cancer or a benign thyroid nodule (not recorded which). Some clones in this sample may be carry-over from other donors' samples. The CDR3 loop is CAWSVGGGGTGELFF. The CDR3 coding sequence is TGTGCCTGGAGTGTAGGCGGGGGAGGGACCGGGGAGCTGTTTTTT.